The 14 T cell receptor beta chains in this list originate from one sample, sequenced in a study of shared clonotypes between healthy human individuals. Sequencing was performed with immunoSEQ multiplex PCR; in TCRdb, only in-frame clones are kept and a portion is missing. The repertoire includes roughly 2,300,000 clones, under 95% of them detected once, and 0.3% to 0.45% sits in the top ten. Material: naive CD4+ T cells from PBMCs. Subset meaning: CD45RA+ positively selected. The receptors here all came from a man between 18 and 29 years old in good health. Some clones in this sample may be carry-over from other donors' samples.

The chain employs TRBV5-5 and TRBJ1-2, with D possibly matching TRBD1 (5 bases). V was pared by 4 bases and J by 5 bases, with 21 bases between. CDR3 length: 16 amino acids. Germline V CDR1 and CDR2: SGHKS, YYEKEE (reference sequence). CDR3 in amino acids: CASSIGTGRGGYGYTF. DNA for the CDR3: TGTGCCAGCAGCATCGGGACGGGAAGAGGAGGGTATGGCTACACCTTC.

In the case of this clone: Different DNA sequences within this sample yield the same CDR3. This chain joins TRBV29-1 and TRBJ2-2; D is uncertain. Germline CDR1 is SQVTM and CDR2 is ANQGSEA. Trimming removed 4 bases at V and 2 bases at J, with 8 bases between. The CDR3 has 13 amino acids. The CDR3 DNA reads as TGCAGCGTTGGGAGACCTAACACCGGGGAGCTGTTTTTT. Translating gives CSVGRPNTGELFF.

This sequence joins TRBV7-2 and TRBJ1-5, with no clear D. Germline assignment: CDR1 SGHTA and CDR2 FQGNSA. V lost 8 bases and J 1 base, leaving 9 bases between the germline ends. The CDR3 spans 13 residues. Here the CDR3 DNA reads TGTGCCAGCTCCACGGCAAGCAATCAGCCCCAGCATTTT. Translating it yields CASSTASNQPQHF.

The genes are TRBV29-1 and TRBJ1-2; perhaps TRBD1 as D (6 bases). The CDR3 extends over 14 amino acids. CDR1 SQVTM and CDR2 ANQGSEA come from the germline V gene. Trimming removed 3 bases from V and 6 bases from J, with 17 bases in between. CDR3 amino acids: CSVDREGGTHGYTF. DNA of the CDR3: TGCAGCGTTGATCGAGAAGGGGGGACCCATGGCTACACCTTC.

The chain has TRBV30 and TRBJ1-2; no definite D call. Looked up from germline, CDR1 is GTSNPN and CDR2 is SVGIG (reference sequence). Trimming stripped 4 bases from V and 3 bases from J, with 12 bases between. The CDR3 runs to 13 residues. The CDR3 DNA reads TGTGCCTGGAAGGGTCGAGACGACTATGGCTACACCTTC. Translating it yields CAWKGRDDYGYTF. The full variable domain, its missing parts supplied by reference TRBV30 and TRBJ1-2, is SQTIHQWPATLVQPVGSPLSLECTVEGTSNPNLYWYRQAAGRGLQLLFYSVGIGQISSEVPQNLSASRPQDRQFILSSKKLLLSDSGFYLCAWKGRDDYGYTFGSGTRLTVV.

This chain links TRBV5-8 with TRBJ2-5; weak D call: TRBD1 (7 bases). The V end was cut by 4 bases, the J end by 4 bases, with 20 bases between. The CDR3 runs to 16 residues. Germline V gene data show CDR1 as SGHTS and CDR2 as YDEGEE. The CDR3 nucleotides read TGTGCCAGCAGCGGCGGGACAGCGATAATCACAGAGACCCAGTACTTC. Protein sequence: CASSGGTAIITETQYF.

J is TRBJ2-1 and V is TRBV28; D is possibly TRBD1 or TRBD2 (5 bases each). The CDR3 spans 17 residues. CDR1 is MDHEN and CDR2 is SYDVKM in the germline V gene. V was pared by 4 bases and J by 9 bases, with 25 bases between. In nucleotides, the CDR3 is TGTGCCAGCAGTTCCCCCGGGGCTAAATCCTTTGGGGGTGAGCAGTTCTTC. Translation: CASSSPGAKSFGGEQFF.

The chain employs TRBV6-5 and TRBJ2-7, with 8 bases lining up with TRBD1. Trimming took 6 bases from V and 5 from J; bases not matched to a gene: 6. Germline V lookup: CDR1 MNHEY, CDR2 SVGAGI. The CDR3 spans 13 residues. CDR3 nucleotide sequence: TGTGCCAGCAGCCAGGACAGGGAGGACGAGCAGTACTTC. It yields the protein CASSQDREDEQYF.

This chain joins TRBV27 and TRBJ1-3; no reliable D call. Germline CDR1 MNHEY, CDR2 SMNVEV (reference sequence). The CDR3 covers 14 residues. The V end lost 0 bases, the J end lost 2 bases, and 5 bases lay between the germline ends. CDR3 sequence: CASSLSPPGNTIYF. The CDR3, as DNA: TGTGCCAGCAGTTTATCCCCCCCTGGAAACACCATATATTTT.

The V call is TRBV11-3, the J call TRBJ2-5, with a weak D call TRBD1 (5 bases). The CDR3 runs 12 residues. V was cut by 5 bases and J by 5 bases, with 9 bases left in between. The V gene's germline CDR1 is SGHNT and CDR2 YENEEA. CDR3 loop: CASSISGETQYF. As DNA, the CDR3 is TGTGCCAGCAGCATTTCAGGGGAGACCCAGTACTTC. Supplemented by reference TRBV11-3 and TRBJ2-5, the full variable domain reads EAGVVQSPRYKIIEKKQPVAFWCNPISGHNTLYWYLQNLGQGPELLIRYENEEAVDDSQLPKDRFSAERLKGVDSTLKIQPAELGDSAVYLCASSISGETQYFGPGTRLLVL.

This rearrangement joins TRBV5-1 to TRBJ1-2, with a tentative D call TRBD1 (5 bases). There are 15 residues in the CDR3. Trimming stripped 0 bases from V and 0 bases from J, with 9 bases between. Germline V gene data show CDR1 as SGHRS and CDR2 as YFSETQ. For the CDR3, the DNA is TGCGCCAGCAGCTTGGAGGCAGGGTCTAACTATGGCTACACCTTC. This translates into CASSLEAGSNYGYTF. Based on the CDR3 plus reference TRBV5-1 and TRBJ1-2, the full variable domain is KAGVTQTPRYLIKTRGQQVTLSCSPISGHRSVSWYQQTPGQGLQFLFEYFSETQRNKGNFPGRFSGRQFSNSRSEMNVSTLELGDSALYLCASSLEAGSNYGYTFGSGTRLTVV.

The rearrangement links TRBV2 to TRBJ2-2; D gene uncertain. V was shortened by 6 bases and J by 5 bases, with 16 bases between the two germline ends. CDR1 is SNHLY and CDR2 is FYNNEI in the germline V gene. CDR3 length: 15 amino acids. The CDR3 bases are TGTGCCAGCAGGGCCATCCATGGGCCGACCGGGGAGCTGTTTTTT. It codes for CASRAIHGPTGELFF. Variable domain in full (rest from reference TRBV2 and TRBJ2-2): EPEVTQTPSHQVTQMGQEVILRCVPISNHLYFYWYRQILGQKVEFLVSFYNNEISEKSEIFDDQFSVERPDGSNFTLKIRSTKLEDSAMYFCASRAIHGPTGELFFGEGSRLTVL.

Turning to this clone: Other DNA sequences in this sample translate to the same CDR3. This chain links TRBV5-1 with TRBJ2-6; D gene uncertain. This CDR3 comprises 14 residues. Germline V gene lookup returns CDR1 SGHRS and CDR2 YFSETQ. Trimming took off 3 bases at V and 1 base at J, with 5 bases between the two ends. The CDR3 DNA follows: TGCGCCAGCAGCTCGGAGTCTGGGGCCAACGTCCTGACTTTC. Amino acids: CASSSESGANVLTF.

This chain joins TRBV28 and TRBJ1-5; D possibly corresponds to TRBD1 (5 bases). The CDR3 is made up of 15 amino acids. Germline V CDR1 and CDR2: MDHEN, SYDVKM. V dropped 6 bases and J dropped 3 bases, with 15 bases sitting between them. The CDR3 loop is CASSTSGIYNQPQHF. The CDR3 DNA reads TGTGCCAGCAGCACATCAGGGATCTACAATCAGCCCCAGCATTTT. The variable domain in full, with the rest retrieved from reference TRBV28 and TRBJ1-5, is DVKVTQSSRYLVKRTGEKVFLECVQDMDHENMFWYRQDPGLGLRLIYFSYDVKMKEKGDIPEGYSVSREKKERFSLILESASTNQTSMYLCASSTSGIYNQPQHFGDGTRLSIL.